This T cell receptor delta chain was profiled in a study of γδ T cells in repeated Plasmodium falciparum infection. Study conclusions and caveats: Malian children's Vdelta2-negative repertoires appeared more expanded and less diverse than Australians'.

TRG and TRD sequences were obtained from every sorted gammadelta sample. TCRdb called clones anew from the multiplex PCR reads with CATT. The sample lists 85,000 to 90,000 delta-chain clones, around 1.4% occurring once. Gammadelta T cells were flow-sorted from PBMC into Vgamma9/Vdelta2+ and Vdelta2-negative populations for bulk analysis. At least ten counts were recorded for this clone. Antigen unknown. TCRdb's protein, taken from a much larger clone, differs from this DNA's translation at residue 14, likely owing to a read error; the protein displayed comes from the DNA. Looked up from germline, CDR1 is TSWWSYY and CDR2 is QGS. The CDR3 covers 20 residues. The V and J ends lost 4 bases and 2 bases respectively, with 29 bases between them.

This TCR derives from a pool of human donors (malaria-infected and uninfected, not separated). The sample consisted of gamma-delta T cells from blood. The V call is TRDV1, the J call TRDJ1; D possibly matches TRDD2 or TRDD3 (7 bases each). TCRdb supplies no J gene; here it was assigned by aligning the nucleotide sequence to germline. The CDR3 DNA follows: TGTGCTCTTGGGGGGTCCTTTTTCCTACTCATGGGGATAGCAACCGATAAACTCATCTTT. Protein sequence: CALGGSFFLLMGIATDKLIF.